The 9 T cell receptor beta chains in this list originate from one sample, sequenced in a study of spatial heterogeneity in lung cancer. TCRdb reprocessed the 5' RACE reads via MiXCR and lists one record per CDR3 protein. The sample yields approximately 2,500 distinct CDR3 sequences, about 4% seen once. Time point here: sample taken at primary tumor resection. Unsorted tumor, nontumor lung tissue or cryopreserved PBMC supplied the whole RNA. This specimen consisted of normal lung tissue next to the tumor, obtained at surgery. The source of these receptors is a female donor with early-stage non-small cell lung cancer.

In its sample, this clonotype was seen many times. This chain joins TRBV7-9 and TRBJ1-2, with TRBD1 as a possible D gene (5 bases). The V end was cut by 1 base, the J end by 6 bases, with 9 bases between. The germline CDR1 and CDR2 sequences are SEHNR and FQNEAQ (reference sequence). The CDR3 length is 13 residues. CDR3 amino acids: CASSLGGVDGYTF. CDR3 DNA sequence: TGTGCCAGCAGCTTAGGAGGGGTCGATGGCTACACCTTC.

This clonotype was seen repeatedly, ten times or more. This chain uses TRBV5-1 with TRBJ2-7; tentatively, D is TRBD1 (6 bases). V lost 7 bases and J 2 bases, leaving 13 bases between the germline ends. The CDR3 loop spans 13 amino acids. The germline V gene has CDR1 SGHRS and CDR2 YFSETQ. The CDR3 DNA reads as TGCGCCAGCCAAAGGGACACCGCCTACGAGCAGTACTTC. It specifies CASQRDTAYEQYF.

This clonotype is classed as medium-sized (0.01 to 0.1%). The chain combines TRBV12-3 or TRBV12-4 with TRBJ2-1, with D hard to call. V was pared by 7 bases and J by 5 bases, with 9 bases between. This CDR3 has 12 residues. CDR3 residues: CASNLGNNEQFF. CDR3 nucleotide sequence: TGTGCCAGCAACCTAGGTAACAATGAGCAGTTCTTC.

In this sample, this clonotype turned up a few times. The chain is built from TRBV19 and TRBJ2-6; D call uncertain. The germline V gene encodes CDR1 LNHDA and CDR2 SQIVND (reference sequence). V was trimmed by 2 bases and J by 3 bases, leaving 8 bases between them. The CDR3 is made up of 15 amino acids. CDR3 DNA sequence: TGTGCCAGTAGTATACATCGAGGTGGGGCCAACGTCCTGACTTTC. Translated, it gives CASSIHRGGANVLTF.

The chain is built from TRBV20-1 and TRBJ2-2; TRBD2 agrees at 9 bases. The CDR3 runs 15 residues. In germline, CDR1 is DFQATT, CDR2 SNEGSKA (reference sequence). Unmatched junction bases numbered 11, after V lost 3 bases and J lost 9 bases. This CDR3 is CSASPRTAGGRELFF. In nucleotides, the CDR3 is TGCAGTGCTAGCCCCCGGACAGCGGGAGGTCGGGAGCTGTTTTTT.

Sample share makes this clonotype medium-sized (0.01 to 0.1%). The rearrangement uses TRBV18 and TRBJ2-1, with D possibly being TRBD2 (6 bases). CDR3 length equals 15 residues. Germline loops: CDR1 KGHSH, CDR2 LQKENI. V was cut by 3 bases and J by 0 bases, with 9 bases left in between. Here the CDR3 reads CASSPEGLSYNEQFF. The CDR3 nucleotides read TGTGCCAGCTCACCTGAGGGACTCTCCTACAATGAGCAGTTCTTC.

This clonotype was counted at least ten times. This chain joins TRBV5-4 and TRBJ2-4; maybe TRBD2 (6 bases). The CDR3 covers 15 residues. Germline CDR1 is SGHNT and CDR2 is YYREEE (reference sequence). Trimming took off 0 bases at V and 4 bases at J, with 11 bases between the two ends. The DNA of the CDR3 is TGTGCCAGCAGCTTGGCCGGAGGGGTAAAAAACATTCAGTACTTC. It is translated as CASSLAGGVKNIQYF.

This clonotype is categorized as medium-sized (0.01 to 0.1%). The chain uses TRBV20-1 and TRBJ1-5, with D uncertain. V lost 3 bases and J lost 4, with 16 bases in between. The CDR3 is made up of 15 amino acids. Germline assignment: CDR1 DFQATT and CDR2 SNEGSKA (reference sequence). CDR3 sequence reads: CSARLYPDTNQPQHF. CDR3 nucleotide sequence: TGCAGTGCTAGGCTCTACCCCGATACTAATCAGCCCCAGCATTTT.

This clonotype is large (0.1 to 1%) in the sample. The chain links TRBV12-3 or TRBV12-4 to TRBJ1-4; 11 bases match TRBD1. CDR3 length equals 14 residues. Trimming cost V 6 bases and J 8 bases; bases outside gene matches: 5. CDR3 amino acids: CASSPDRGQEKLFF. DNA of the CDR3: TGTGCCAGCAGCCCGGACAGGGGGCAGGAAAAACTGTTTTTT.